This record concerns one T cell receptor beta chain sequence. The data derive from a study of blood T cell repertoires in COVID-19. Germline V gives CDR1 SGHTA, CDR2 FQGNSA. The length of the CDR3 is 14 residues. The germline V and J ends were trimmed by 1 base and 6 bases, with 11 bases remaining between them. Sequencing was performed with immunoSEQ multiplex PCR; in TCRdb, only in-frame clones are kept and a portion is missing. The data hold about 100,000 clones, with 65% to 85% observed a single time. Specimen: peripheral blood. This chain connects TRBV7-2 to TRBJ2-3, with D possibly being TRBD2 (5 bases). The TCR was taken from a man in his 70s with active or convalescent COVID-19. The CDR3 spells CASSLGSGVDTQYF. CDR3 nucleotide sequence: TGTGCCAGCAGCTTAGGGTCCGGGGTGGATACGCAGTATTTT.